This T cell receptor (beta chain) was found in a study of blood T cells in healthy people across ages. The use of a sample-barcoded 5' primer and a J-beta primer mix characterized a second PCR of roughly 6 to 11 cycles. MiXCR was run by TCRdb on the 5' RACE reads, yielding one entry per CDR3 protein. The repertoire holds about 510,000 distinct CDR3 sequences, with about 28% as singletons. Whole-study results and caveats: Relative to aged donors, long-lived donors carried more naive CD4+ cells and displayed higher diversity. Investigators viewed diversity estimates from one million T cells as underestimates, the study reported.

Per germline, CDR1 SGHDN and CDR2 FVKESK. The CDR3 has 12 amino acids. On this clonotype: What it recognizes is unknown.

The sample was also linked to a second study, of T cells of mothers and their children. As that report states: The whole RNA yield was converted to cDNA, around 1.5 ug per 15 ul. Detection yielded no persistent microchimeric T cell clones.

The chain combines TRBV14 with TRBJ2-1, with D unclear. The J call may be wrong; the DNA end is better matched by TRBJ2-5. This sequence originates from a boy between 2 and 10 years old in good health. The specimen was blood. The CDR3 here is CASSLYSYDQYF. The CDR3, as DNA: TGTGCCAGCAGCCTTTACTCCTACGACCAGTACTTC.